This TCR beta chain was identified in a study of blood T cell repertoires in COVID-19. Whole-study context: PBMCs, B-cell-depleted T cells, or T cells provided the cDNA or gDNA that made up the material.

CDR3 length: 14 amino acids. Looked up from germline, CDR1 is MRHNA and CDR2 is SNTAGT. V lost 0 bases and J lost 7, with 12 bases in between. This clone showed up many times. Authors' data handling: Nucleated cell counts were estimated from reference gene primer amplification. Sequencing used immunoSEQ multiplex PCR; TCRdb keeps in-frame clones, though not all of them. The V and J calls and clone size come from that table; D and trimming were worked out from the DNA. This sample carries a few hundred thousand clones, around 82% of them seen once, and the ten largest clones take approximately 7.4%. Participants spanned ages about 18 to 100 years and resided in 20 to 30 US areas.

This receptor was taken from a woman in her 40s with acute COVID-19. The chain recombines TRBV6-4 with TRBJ1-1; D is perhaps TRBD1 (5 bases). The sample was PBMCs or T cells enriched from blood (not recorded which). In nucleotides, the CDR3 is TGTGCCAGCAGTGACTCGAGAGACAGTGGTGAAGCTTTCTTT. Translating gives CASSDSRDSGEAFF.